This T cell receptor (beta chain) was obtained from a study of Ad26.COV2.S vaccination and SARS-CoV-2 variants. The treatment denotes: around 19 received Ad26.COV2.S at low or high dose, single or two shots; roughly five received placebo; per-sample allocation not given. Repertoires come from day 63 after the first vaccine or placebo injection. Findings of the study overall: Reportedly, spike-specific CD8+ and CD4+ T cell responses achieved substantial breadth once vaccination had taken place.

Measured with immunoSEQ multiplex PCR; TCRdb has only the in-frame clones, and not every one. The top ten hold more than 1.5% of the sample, which has some 410,000 clones, 92% seen once. With regard to this clone: The target antigen is unknown.

The clonotype was recovered from a person between 18 and 60 years old who received the Ad26.COV2.S COVID-19 vaccine or a placebo. Sequenced material: peripheral blood, taken in a trial of Ad26.COV2.S vaccine versus placebo.

The DNA for the CDR3 is TGTGCCAGCAGCTTAGGTTCGACTCCTCCCCAAGAGACCCAGTACTTC. It specifies CASSLGSTPPQETQYF. The chain joins TRBV7-8 to TRBJ2-5; D remains ambiguous. The ends were cut back, 1 base at V and 1 base at J, with 13 bases in the middle. The CDR3 length is 16 residues. Germline lookup yields CDR1 SGHVS and CDR2 FQNEAQ.